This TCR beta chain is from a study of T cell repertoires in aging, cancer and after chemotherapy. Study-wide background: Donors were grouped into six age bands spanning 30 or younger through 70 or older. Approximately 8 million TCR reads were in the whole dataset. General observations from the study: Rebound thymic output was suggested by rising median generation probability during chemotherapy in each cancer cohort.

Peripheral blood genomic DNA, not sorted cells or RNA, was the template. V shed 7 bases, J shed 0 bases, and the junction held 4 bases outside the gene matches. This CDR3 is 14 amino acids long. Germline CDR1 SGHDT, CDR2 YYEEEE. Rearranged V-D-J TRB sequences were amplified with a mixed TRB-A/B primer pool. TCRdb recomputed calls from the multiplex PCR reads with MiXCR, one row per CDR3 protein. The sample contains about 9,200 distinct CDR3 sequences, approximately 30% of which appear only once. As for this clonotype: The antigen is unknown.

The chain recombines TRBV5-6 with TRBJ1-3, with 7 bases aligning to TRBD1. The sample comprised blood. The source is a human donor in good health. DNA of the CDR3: TGTGCCAGCGAACGGACAGGCTCTGGAAACACCATATATTTT. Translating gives CASERTGSGNTIYF.